Below, one T cell receptor beta chain is given with its context. The target antigen is unknown. The sample is drawn from a study of T-cell memory formation after mild COVID-19. Study context: Largely, TCR clusters stayed within a single donor. General study findings and limits: The study found balanced CD4/CD8 in clones contracting day 15 to 85 and a CD4+ lean in later expanders. Some responding clones appeared in pre-infection memory, suggesting cross-reactive memory joined. Second-wave clones that peaked on day 37 lacked confirmed SARS-CoV-2 specificity.

MiXCR was run by TCRdb on the 5' RACE reads, yielding one entry per CDR3 protein. The profile covers roughly 580,000 distinct CDR3 sequences, with more than 15% appearing a single time and 12% taken by the ten largest. V gave up 1 base and J gave up 0 bases; unmatched junction bases: 4. The CDR3 consists of 16 residues. Germline values: CDR1 MNHEY, CDR2 SVGEGT. The sequenced sample consisted of PBMCs or a T cell subset sorted from them (not recorded which). This clonotype originated in an adult woman who had mild COVID-19 (a few samples of this study predate the infection). Cell type and time point are not known. The V gene is TRBV6-2 or TRBV6-3, the J gene TRBJ2-7; 9 bases are shared with TRBD2. The CDR3 reads CASSYWSGRSSYEQYF. In DNA, the CDR3 is TGTGCCAGCAGTTACTGGAGCGGGAGGAGCTCCTACGAGCAGTACTTC.